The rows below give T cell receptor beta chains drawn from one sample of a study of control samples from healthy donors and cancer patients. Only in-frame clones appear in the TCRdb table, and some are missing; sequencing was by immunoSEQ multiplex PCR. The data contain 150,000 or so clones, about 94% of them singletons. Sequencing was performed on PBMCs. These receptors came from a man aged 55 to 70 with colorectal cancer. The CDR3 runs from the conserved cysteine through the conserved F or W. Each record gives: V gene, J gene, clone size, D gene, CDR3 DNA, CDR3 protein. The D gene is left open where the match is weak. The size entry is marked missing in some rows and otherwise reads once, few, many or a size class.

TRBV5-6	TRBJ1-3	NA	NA	TGTGCCAGCAGCTTGGCGGATTTTTCTGGAAACACCATATATTTT	CASSLADFSGNTIYF
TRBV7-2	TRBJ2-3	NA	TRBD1	TGTGCCAGCAGCTCCCGTGACAGGGGGCCGGGAGATACGCAGTATTTT	CASSSRDRGPGDTQYF
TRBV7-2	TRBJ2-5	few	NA	TGTGCCAGCAGCGTCAAAGAGACCCAGTACTTC	CASSVKETQYF
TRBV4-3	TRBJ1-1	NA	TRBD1	TGCGCCAGCAGCCAATATGACAGGGGGCCGTTTACCACTGAAGCTTTCTTT	CASSQYDRGPFTTEAFF
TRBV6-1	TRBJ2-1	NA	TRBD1	TGTGCCAGCAGTGAAGCGAGGGGACAGCCTACAGCTGAGCAGTTCTTC	CASSEARGQPTAEQFF
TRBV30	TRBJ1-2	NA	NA	TGTGCCTGGAGTGTTGGGTTGGGGGATGGCTACACCTTC	CAWSVGLGDGYTF
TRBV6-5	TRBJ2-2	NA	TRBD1	TGTGCCAGCAGAGGGACAGGCGTGAACACCGGGGAGCTGTTTTTT	CASRGTGVNTGELFF
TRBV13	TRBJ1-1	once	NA	TGTGCCAGCAGCTCTCCCACAGGGTTCAACACTGAAGCTTTCTTT	CASSSPTGFNTEAFF
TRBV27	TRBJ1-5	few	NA	TGTGCCAGCAGTTTGGGGACTACGGCCTCCAATCAGCCCCAGCATTTT	CASSLGTTASNQPQHF
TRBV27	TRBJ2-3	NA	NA	TGTGCCAGCAGTCCGGGGGGCCCGGATACGCAGTATTTT	CASSPGGPDTQYF
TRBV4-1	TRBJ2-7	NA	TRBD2	TGCGCCAGCAGCCAAGAATCGGGACTAGCGGGCCGATACGAGCAGTACTTC	CASSQESGLAGRYEQYF
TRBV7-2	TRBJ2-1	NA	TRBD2	TGTGCCAGCAGAAGTAGCGGGGGGGCCGCCAATGAGCAGTTCTTC	CASRSSGGAANEQFF
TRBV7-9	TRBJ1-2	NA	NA	TGTGCCAGCAGCCCTGGGACCGGTCGGGGCTACACCTTC	CASSPGTGRGYTF
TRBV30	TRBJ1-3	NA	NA	TGTGCCTGGAGAGGGTGGCAGGGGAACACCATATATTTT	CAWRGWQGNTIYF
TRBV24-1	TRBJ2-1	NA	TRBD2	TGTGCCACCAGTGGGGGCGGGGGTTACAATGAGCAGTTCTTC	CATSGGGGYNEQFF
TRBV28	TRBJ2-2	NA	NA	TGTGCCAGCAGTTTATTGGGGGGTCTAGACACCGGGGAGCTGTTTTTT	CASSLLGGLDTGELFF
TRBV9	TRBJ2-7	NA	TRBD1	TGTGCCAGCAGCGTAGAAGGGACAGGGGAGTACGAGCAGTACTTC	CASSVEGTGEYEQYF
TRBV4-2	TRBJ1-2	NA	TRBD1	TGTGCCAGCAGCCAAGAAGGACAGGGTAACTATGGCTACACCTTC	CASSQEGQGNYGYTF
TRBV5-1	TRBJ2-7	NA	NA	TGCGCCAGTTTGGCGAGGGGTCGGTACGAGCAGTACTTC	CASLARGRYEQYF
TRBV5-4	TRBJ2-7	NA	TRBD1	TGTGCCAGCAGCTCCCGCCCGAGACAGGGACGTGGCGAGCAGTACTTC	CASSSRPRQGRGEQYF
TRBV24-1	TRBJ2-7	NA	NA	TGTGCCACCAGTGATTCCCTAGGGGGGCGCGGCTACGAGCAGTACTTC	CATSDSLGGRGYEQYF
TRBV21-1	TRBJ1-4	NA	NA	TGTGCCAGCAGCAAATCCGGGGTTCCTAATGAAAAACTGTTTTTT	CASSKSGVPNEKLFF
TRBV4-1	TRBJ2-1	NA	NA	TGCGCCAGCAGTAGTAGGTTCGGCTACAATGAGCAGTTCTTC	CASSSRFGYNEQFF
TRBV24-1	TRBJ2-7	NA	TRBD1	TGTGCCACCAGTGCTCCCGCCGGGACAGGGGCAGGCGAGCAGTACTTC	CATSAPAGTGAGEQYF
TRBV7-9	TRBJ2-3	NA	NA	TGTGCCAGCAGCTTAGCTGCGCGGAACACAGATACGCAGTATTTT	CASSLAARNTDTQYF
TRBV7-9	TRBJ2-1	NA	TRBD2	TGTGCCAGCAGTTCTAGCGGGGGGAGCAATGAGCAGTTCTTC	CASSSSGGSNEQFF
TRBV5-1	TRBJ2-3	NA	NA	TGCGCCAGCAATAAAGGTGTTGGGTGGACAGATACGCAGTATTTT	CASNKGVGWTDTQYF